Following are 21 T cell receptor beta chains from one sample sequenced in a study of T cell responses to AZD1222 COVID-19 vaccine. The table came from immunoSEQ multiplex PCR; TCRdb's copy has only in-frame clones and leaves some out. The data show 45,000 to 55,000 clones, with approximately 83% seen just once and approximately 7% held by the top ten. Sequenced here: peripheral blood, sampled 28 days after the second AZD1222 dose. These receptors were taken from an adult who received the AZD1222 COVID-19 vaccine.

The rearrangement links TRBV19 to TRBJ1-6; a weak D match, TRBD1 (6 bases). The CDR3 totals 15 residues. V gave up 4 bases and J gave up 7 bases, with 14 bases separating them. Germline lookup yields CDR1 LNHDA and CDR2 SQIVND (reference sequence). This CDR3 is CASSTDVGANSPLHF. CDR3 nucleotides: TGTGCCAGTAGTACCGATGTGGGGGCGAATTCACCCCTCCACTTT.

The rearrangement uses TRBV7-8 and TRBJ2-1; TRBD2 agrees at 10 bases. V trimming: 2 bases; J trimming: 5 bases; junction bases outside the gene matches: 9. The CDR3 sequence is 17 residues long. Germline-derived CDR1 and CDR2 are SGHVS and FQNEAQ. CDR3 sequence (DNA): TGTGCCAGCAGCTTAAGTCCGACTAGCGGGTCCAACAATGAGCAGTTCTTC. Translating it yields CASSLSPTSGSNNEQFF.

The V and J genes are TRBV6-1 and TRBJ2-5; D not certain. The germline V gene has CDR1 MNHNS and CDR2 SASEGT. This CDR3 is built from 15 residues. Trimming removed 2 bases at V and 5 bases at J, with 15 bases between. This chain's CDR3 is CASSEFPGPRETQYF. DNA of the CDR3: TGTGCCAGCAGTGAATTTCCGGGTCCTAGGGAGACCCAGTACTTC.

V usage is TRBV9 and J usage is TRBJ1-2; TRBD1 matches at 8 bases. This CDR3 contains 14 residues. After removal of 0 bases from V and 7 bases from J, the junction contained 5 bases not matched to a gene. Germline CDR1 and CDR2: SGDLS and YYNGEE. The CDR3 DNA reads TGTGCCAGCAGCGTAGGGGACAGGCCCTTTGGCTACACCTTC. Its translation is CASSVGDRPFGYTF. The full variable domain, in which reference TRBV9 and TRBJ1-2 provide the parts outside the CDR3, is DSGVTQTPKHLITATGQRVTLRCSPRSGDLSVYWYQQSLDQGLQFLIQYYNGEERAKGNILERFSAQQFPDLHSELNLSSLELGDSALYFCASSVGDRPFGYTFGSGTRLTVV.

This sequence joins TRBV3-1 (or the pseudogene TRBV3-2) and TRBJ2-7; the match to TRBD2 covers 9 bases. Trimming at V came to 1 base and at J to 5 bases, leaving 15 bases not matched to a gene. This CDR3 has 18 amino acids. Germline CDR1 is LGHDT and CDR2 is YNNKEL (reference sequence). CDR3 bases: TGTGCCAGCAGCCAAGCATTAGGGAGCGGGAGGAGTAACCACGAGCAGTACTTC. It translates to CASSQALGSGRSNHEQYF.

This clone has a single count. The CDR3 sequence: CASSSPSGTGSVQYF. Written as DNA, the CDR3 is TGTGCCAGCAGCTCCCCCTCGGGGACAGGGTCGGTGCAGTACTTC. This chain uses TRBV28 with TRBJ2-7; TRBD1 matches at 9 bases. CDR1 MDHEN and CDR2 SYDVKM come from the germline V gene. V was clipped by 6 bases and J by 9 bases; unmatched bases: 15. The CDR3 length is 15 residues.

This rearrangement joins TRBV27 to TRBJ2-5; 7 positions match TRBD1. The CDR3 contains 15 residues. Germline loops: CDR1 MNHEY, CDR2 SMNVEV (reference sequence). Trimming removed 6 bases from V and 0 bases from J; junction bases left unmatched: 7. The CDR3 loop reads CASRGSGTDQETQYF. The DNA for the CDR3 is TGTGCCAGCAGGGGCTCCGGGACAGACCAAGAGACCCAGTACTTC.

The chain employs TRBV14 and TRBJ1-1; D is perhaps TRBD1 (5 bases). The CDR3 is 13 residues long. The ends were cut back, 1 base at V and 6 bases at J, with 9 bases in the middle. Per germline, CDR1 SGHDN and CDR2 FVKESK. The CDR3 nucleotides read TGTGCCAGCAGCCAAGTTGCGGGGGCTGAAGCTTTCTTT. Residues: CASSQVAGAEAFF.

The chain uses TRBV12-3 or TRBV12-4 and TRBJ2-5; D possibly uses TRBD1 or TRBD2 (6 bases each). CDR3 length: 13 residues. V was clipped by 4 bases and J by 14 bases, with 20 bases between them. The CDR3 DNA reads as TGTGCCAGCAGTTCAGGGGCCGGGAGACCCATTTACTTC. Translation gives CASSSGAGRPIYF.

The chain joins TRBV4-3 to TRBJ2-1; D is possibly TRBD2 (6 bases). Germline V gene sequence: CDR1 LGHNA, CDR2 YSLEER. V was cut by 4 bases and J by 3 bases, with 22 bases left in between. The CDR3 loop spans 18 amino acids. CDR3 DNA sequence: TGCGCCAGCAGCCCCGATGCGGGACCCAAACCCAACTACAATGAGCAGTTCTTC. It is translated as CASSPDAGPKPNYNEQFF.

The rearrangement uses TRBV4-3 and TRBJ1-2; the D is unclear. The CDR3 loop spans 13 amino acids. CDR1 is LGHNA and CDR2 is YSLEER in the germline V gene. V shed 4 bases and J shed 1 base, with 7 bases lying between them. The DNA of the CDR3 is TGCGCCAGCAGCCCCACCCTTAACTATGGCTACACCTTC. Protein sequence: CASSPTLNYGYTF.

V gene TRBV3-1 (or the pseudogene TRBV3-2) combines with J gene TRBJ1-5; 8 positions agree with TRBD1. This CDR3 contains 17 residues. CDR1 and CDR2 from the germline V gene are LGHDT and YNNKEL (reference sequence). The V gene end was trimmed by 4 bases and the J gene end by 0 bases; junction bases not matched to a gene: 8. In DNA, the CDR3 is TGTGCCAGCAGCCTTACAGGGGGGACAATTAGCAATCAGCCCCAGCATTTT. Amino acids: CASSLTGGTISNQPQHF.

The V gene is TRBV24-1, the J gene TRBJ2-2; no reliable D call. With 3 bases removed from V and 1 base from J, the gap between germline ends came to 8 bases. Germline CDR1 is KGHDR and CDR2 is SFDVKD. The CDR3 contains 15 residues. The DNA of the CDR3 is TGTGCCACCAGTGATCCAGGAGAGAACACCGGGGAGCTGTTTTTT. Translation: CATSDPGENTGELFF.

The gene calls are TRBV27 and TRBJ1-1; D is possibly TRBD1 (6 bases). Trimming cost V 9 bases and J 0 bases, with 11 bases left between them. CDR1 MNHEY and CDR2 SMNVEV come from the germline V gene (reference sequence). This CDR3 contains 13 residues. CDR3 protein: CARSDRMNTEAFF. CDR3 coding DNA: TGTGCCAGATCGGACAGAATGAACACTGAAGCTTTCTTT.

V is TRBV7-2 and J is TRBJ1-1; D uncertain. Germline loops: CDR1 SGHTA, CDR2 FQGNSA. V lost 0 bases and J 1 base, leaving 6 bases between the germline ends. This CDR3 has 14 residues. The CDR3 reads CASSLAPGNTEAFF. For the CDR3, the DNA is TGTGCCAGCAGCTTAGCGCCGGGGAACACTGAAGCTTTCTTT.

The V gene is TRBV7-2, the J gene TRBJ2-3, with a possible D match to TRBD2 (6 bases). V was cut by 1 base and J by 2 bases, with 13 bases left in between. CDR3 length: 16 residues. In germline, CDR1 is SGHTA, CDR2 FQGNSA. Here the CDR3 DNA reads TGTGCCAGCAGCTTAGTCGCGGGGCTATCCACAGATACGCAGTATTTT. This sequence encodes CASSLVAGLSTDTQYF.

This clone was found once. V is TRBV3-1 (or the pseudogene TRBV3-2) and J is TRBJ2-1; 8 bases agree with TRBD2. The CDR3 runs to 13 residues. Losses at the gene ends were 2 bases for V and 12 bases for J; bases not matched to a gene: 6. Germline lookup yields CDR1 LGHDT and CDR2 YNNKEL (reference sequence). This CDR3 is CASSQNGLAGQFF. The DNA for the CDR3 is TGTGCCAGCAGCCAAAACGGACTAGCCGGGCAGTTCTTC.

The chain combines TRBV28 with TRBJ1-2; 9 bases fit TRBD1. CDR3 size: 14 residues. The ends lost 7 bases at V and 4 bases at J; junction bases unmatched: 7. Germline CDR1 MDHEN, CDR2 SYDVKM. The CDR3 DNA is TGTGCCAGCACTACAGGGGGCGCGGGCTATGGCTACACCTTC. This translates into CASTTGGAGYGYTF.

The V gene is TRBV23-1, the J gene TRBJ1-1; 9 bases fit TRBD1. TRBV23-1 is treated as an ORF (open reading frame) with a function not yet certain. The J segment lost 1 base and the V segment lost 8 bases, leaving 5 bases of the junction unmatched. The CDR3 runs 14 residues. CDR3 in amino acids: CASPRTGANTEAFF. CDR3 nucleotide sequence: TGCGCCAGCCCGCGGACAGGGGCGAACACTGAAGCTTTCTTT.

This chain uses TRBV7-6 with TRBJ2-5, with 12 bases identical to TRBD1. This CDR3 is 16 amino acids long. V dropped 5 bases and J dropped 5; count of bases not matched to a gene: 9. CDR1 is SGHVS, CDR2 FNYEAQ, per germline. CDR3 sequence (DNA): TGTGCCAGCAGCCGATCTGGGACAGGGGGCGTTGAGACCCAGTACTTC. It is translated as CASSRSGTGGVETQYF.

This CDR3 reads CASSPGQGENEQYF. The CDR3, as DNA: TGTGCCAGCTCACCCGGACAGGGGGAAAACGAGCAGTACTTC. The chain recombines TRBV18 with TRBJ2-7; 10 bases map to TRBD1. J was trimmed by 5 bases and V by 3 bases; bases with no gene match: 4. This CDR3 has 14 residues. Per germline, CDR1 KGHSH and CDR2 LQKENI. The full variable domain, rest sourced from reference TRBV18 and TRBJ2-7, is NAGVMQNPRHLVRRRGQEARLRCSPMKGHSHVYWYRQLPEEGLKFMVYLQKENIIDESGMPKERFSAEFPKEGPSILRIQQVVRGDSAAYFCASSPGQGENEQYFGPGTRLTVT.